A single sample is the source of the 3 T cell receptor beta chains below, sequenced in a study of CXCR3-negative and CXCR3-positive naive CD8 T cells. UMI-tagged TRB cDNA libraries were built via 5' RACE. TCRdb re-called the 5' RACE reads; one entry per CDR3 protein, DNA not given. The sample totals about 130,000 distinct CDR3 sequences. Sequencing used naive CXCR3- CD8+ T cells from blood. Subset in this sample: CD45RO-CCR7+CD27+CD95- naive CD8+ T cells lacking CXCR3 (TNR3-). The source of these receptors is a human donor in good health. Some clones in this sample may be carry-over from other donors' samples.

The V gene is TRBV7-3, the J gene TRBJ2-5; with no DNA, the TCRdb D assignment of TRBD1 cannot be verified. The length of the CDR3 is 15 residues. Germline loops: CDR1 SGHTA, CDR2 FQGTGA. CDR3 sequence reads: CASSLTGTEQETQYF.

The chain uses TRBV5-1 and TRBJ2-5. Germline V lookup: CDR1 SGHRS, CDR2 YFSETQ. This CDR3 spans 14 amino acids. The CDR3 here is CASSLAERQETQYF. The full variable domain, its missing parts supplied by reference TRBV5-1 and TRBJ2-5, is KAGVTQTPRYLIKTRGQQVTLSCSPISGHRSVSWYQQTPGQGLQFLFEYFSETQRNKGNFPGRFSGRQFSNSRSEMNVSTLELGDSALYLCASSLAERQETQYFGPGTRLLVL.

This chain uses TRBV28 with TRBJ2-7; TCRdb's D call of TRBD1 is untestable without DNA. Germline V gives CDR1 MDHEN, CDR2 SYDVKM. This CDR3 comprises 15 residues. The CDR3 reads CASTPPGGGLFEQYF.